This TCR beta chain was found in a study of blood T cells in healthy people across ages. Study results and limitations: With donor CMV status unknown, expanded clonotype changes were possibly confounded. Per-million-T-cell TCR beta diversity fell roughly linearly with age.

The authors isolated at least 6 million PBMCs per sample. The J segment lost 3 bases and the V segment lost 8 bases, leaving 9 bases of the junction unmatched. CDR3 length: 14 amino acids. Looked up from germline, CDR1 is DFQATT and CDR2 is SNEGSKA (reference sequence). Points on this clonotype: Its target is unknown.

Together with a sample-barcoded 5' primer, a J-beta primer mix was included in a second PCR lasting about 6 to 11 cycles. TCRdb passed the 5' RACE reads through MiXCR, listing each CDR3 protein once. In the table there are 550,000 to 750,000 distinct CDR3 sequences, roughly 20% of which are singletons. This receptor was obtained from a man aged 65 to 85 in good health. This chain links TRBV20-1 with TRBJ1-4; 7 nucleotides agree with TRBD1. Specimen: blood. The CDR3, as DNA: TGCAGTTGTACCGGAGGACAGGCTAATGAAAAACTGTTTTTT. This translates into CSCTGGQANEKLFF.